This is a list of T cell receptor beta chains from one sample in a study of patients and donors after allogeneic stem cell transplantation. Each CDR3 protein gets one entry after TCRdb re-called the RT-PCR reads with MiXCR. The table includes 150,000 to 200,000 distinct CDR3 sequences, roughly 31% detected once. The material sequenced was blood, either unsorted or a sorted T cell fraction (not recorded which). The receptors derive from a human donor who was either an allogeneic HSCT recipient or a stem cell or donor lymphocyte infusion donor (not recorded which). It is not recorded whose cells these are; they may come from a transplant donor. CDR3s include the opening cysteine and the closing phenylalanine or tryptophan. The order of the fields is D gene, clone size, J gene, V gene, CDR3 DNA, CDR3 protein. A D gene is named only where the DNA matches it firmly. Some rows mark clone size as missing; the rest say once, few, many or name a class of expanded clone.

>-|-|TRBJ1-1|TRBV5-4
TGTGCCAGCAGCTTGGCCGGGGTAGGGGCTTTCTTT
CASSLAGVGAFF
>TRBD1|-|TRBJ2-3|TRBV20-1
TGCAGTGCTAGAGGGGACAGGGGGCACACAGATACGCAGTATTTT
CSARGDRGHTDTQYF
>-|-|TRBJ2-1|TRBV18
TGTGCCAGCTCAGAGAACGCCTACAATGAGCAGTTCTTC
CASSENAYNEQFF
>TRBD1|-|TRBJ2-7|TRBV6-2/TRBV6-3
TGTGCCAGCAGTTACGACAGGGGGCCTGCTTACTACGAGCAGTACTTC
CASSYDRGPAYYEQYF
>-|-|TRBJ2-1|TRBV29-1
TGCAGCGTTGAACTACCAAGCGATGAGCAGTTCTTC
CSVELPSDEQFF
>-|-|TRBJ2-7|TRBV25-1
TGTGCCAGCAGTGGCCGGGACAACCCCTACGAGCAGTACTTC
CASSGRDNPYEQYF
>-|-|TRBJ1-1|TRBV10-3
TGTGCCATCAGTGAGTACCTTACTGAAGCTTTCTTT
CAISEYLTEAFF
>-|-|TRBJ2-7|TRBV27
TGTGCCAGCAGCCGAGGAGTGGGGAGGAGCTCCTACGAGCAGTACTTC
CASSRGVGRSSYEQYF
>TRBD2|-|TRBJ2-3|TRBV28
TGTGCCAGCAGTGTGGTGGCGAGCGGGAGTGTTCGATATACGCAGTATTTT
CASSVVASGSVRYTQYF
>-|many|TRBJ1-2|TRBV28
TGTGCCAGCAGTCGCGACAGCGGGGGAGGTTATGGCTACACCTTC
CASSRDSGGGYGYTF
>TRBD2|-|TRBJ2-2|TRBV24-1
TGTGCCACCAGTGATTTGTCGTTTAGCGGGAGTGGCACCGGGGAGCTGTTTTTT
CATSDLSFSGSGTGELFF
>-|-|TRBJ2-1|TRBV29-1
TGCAGCGTCCGGGGCTATGAGCAGTTCTTC
CSVRGYEQFF
>-|few|TRBJ1-5|TRBV19
TGTGCCAGTAGTATCGACTTAGAGCAGCCCCAGCATTTT
CASSIDLEQPQHF
>-|-|TRBJ1-1|TRBV6-2/TRBV6-3
TGTGCCAGCAGTTACAGGGGCCTGAACACTGAAGCTTTCTTT
CASSYRGLNTEAFF
>TRBD1|few|TRBJ1-1|TRBV19
TGTGCCAGTAGACCCGGACAGGCCAGTATTGTAGCTTTCTTT
CASRPGQASIVAFF
>-|-|TRBJ1-5|TRBV6-5
TGTGCCAGCAGTTACTCAGGAGGCAATCAGCCCCAGCATTTT
CASSYSGGNQPQHF
>TRBD1|-|TRBJ2-5|TRBV9
TGTGCCAGCAGCACTAGGGACAGGGGGTGGGAGACCCAGTACTTC
CASSTRDRGWETQYF
>TRBD1|-|TRBJ2-4|TRBV6-6
TGTGCCAGCAGGTCCGGGACAGGGGGGAACATTCAGTACTTC
CASRSGTGGNIQYF
>TRBD1|many|TRBJ1-2|TRBV27
TGTGCCAGCAGATCCACAGGGGGAAGTGGCTACACCTTC
CASRSTGGSGYTF
>-|-|TRBJ2-1|TRBV27
TGTGCCAGCAGTTTGACCTCCCCCGCTGGGCAGTTCTTC
CASSLTSPAGQFF
>-|few|TRBJ1-6|TRBV20-1
TGCAGTGCCTCCCTAGACAGGAAAAATTCACCCCTCCACTTT
CSASLDRKNSPLHF
>-|-|TRBJ2-3|TRBV12-3/TRBV12-4
TGTGCCAGCAGTTTAGCACTCGGTCGAGCAGATACGCAGTATTTT
CASSLALGRADTQYF
>-|-|TRBJ2-1|TRBV2
TGTGCCAGCAGTGCGGGGACGGGCCATTATGAGCAGTTCTTC
CASSAGTGHYEQFF
>-|-|TRBJ2-2|TRBV6-5
TGTGCCAGCAACGGGGTCACCGGGGAGCTGTTTTTT
CASNGVTGELFF
>-|few|TRBJ1-2|TRBV2
TGTGCCAGCAGTGAATATACAGGGCTGAACTATGGCTACACCTTC
CASSEYTGLNYGYTF
>TRBD1|-|TRBJ2-7|TRBV9
TGTGCCAGCAGCCTGGGACAGGACGAGCAGTACTTC
CASSLGQDEQYF
>TRBD2|-|TRBJ2-3|TRBV10-3
TGTGCCATCAGGCCGGGACTAGCGGGAGAGGCTCTCACAGATACGCAGTATTTT
CAIRPGLAGEALTDTQYF
>-|few|TRBJ1-1|TRBV4-1
TGCGCCAGCAGTCGGGAAACTGAAGCTTTCTTT
CASSRETEAFF
>-|few|TRBJ2-2|TRBV7-6
TGTGCCAGCAGCCCGGGGACTCAGAGGGCCGGGGAGCTGTTTTTT
CASSPGTQRAGELFF
>TRBD1|few|TRBJ1-4|TRBV5-1
TGCGCCAGCAGCTTCTGGGGACAGGGGGCCGCAACTAATGAAAAACTGTTTTTT
CASSFWGQGAATNEKLFF
>-|-|TRBJ2-1|TRBV10-3
TGTGCCATCAAAGACGGTGGATGGAGCCACAATGAGCAGTTCTTC
CAIKDGGWSHNEQFF
>-|few|TRBJ1-1|TRBV6-5
TGTGCCAGCAGTTACTCCTGGCCCTGGTTAAGCATTGACGACCTCACTGAAGCTTTCTTT
CASSYSWPWLSIDDLTEAFF
>-|-|TRBJ1-3|TRBV12-3/TRBV12-4
TGTGCCAGCAGTTCCTACGGCGGCTCCTCTGGAAACACCATATATTTT
CASSSYGGSSGNTIYF
>-|many|TRBJ1-6|TRBV5-1
TGCGCCAGCAGCTCTTGGGCAGGGAGTGATTCACCCCTCCACTTT
CASSSWAGSDSPLHF
>-|many|TRBJ1-1|TRBV3-1
TGTGCCAGCAGCTTGATGGGACCCACTGAAGCTTTCTTT
CASSLMGPTEAFF
>TRBD2|-|TRBJ2-1|TRBV5-4
TGTGCCAGCACCGGGGGCGGGAGGGCCCACTCTTATTACAATGAGCAGTTCTTC
CASTGGGRAHSYYNEQFF
>-|few|TRBJ1-1|TRBV27
TGTGCCAGCAGAAGGGACGGGATGAACACTGAAGCTTTCTTT
CASRRDGMNTEAFF
>TRBD1|many|TRBJ1-2|TRBV28
TGTGCCAGCAGTTTTGACAGGGGCCGGGGCTACACCTTC
CASSFDRGRGYTF
>TRBD1|-|TRBJ2-3|TRBV7-3
TGTGCCAGCAGCTTATCCGGGACAGGGGGCGATACGCAGTATTTT
CASSLSGTGGDTQYF
>TRBD2|-|TRBJ2-7|TRBV25-1
TGTGCCAGCAGCATAGCGGGAGCTGCCTACGAGCAGTACTTC
CASSIAGAAYEQYF
>-|few|TRBJ2-4|TRBV7-8
TGTGCCAGCAGCTTAGCGGTGCCTCTAGCCAAAAACATTCAGTACTTC
CASSLAVPLAKNIQYF
>-|-|TRBJ2-3|TRBV20-1
TGCAGTGCCCCGACCTTTTTTACGCAGTATTTT
CSAPTFFTQYF
>TRBD1|-|TRBJ2-7|TRBV20-1
TGCAGTGCTAGGGCCGACAGGGGGCGAAGGGGGCAGTACTTC
CSARADRGRRGQYF
>TRBD1|few|TRBJ1-2|TRBV25-1
TGTGCCAGCAGTGAAATAGTGACAGGGGACTATGGCTACACCTTC
CASSEIVTGDYGYTF
>-|-|TRBJ2-5|TRBV6-5
TGTGCCAGCAGTTACGGCAGGGTCCAAGAGACCCAGTACTTC
CASSYGRVQETQYF
>-|few|TRBJ1-5|TRBV20-1
TGCAGTGCTAGAGGCCAATTCAATCAGCCCCAGCATTTT
CSARGQFNQPQHF
>-|few|TRBJ1-2|TRBV9
TGTGCCAGCAGCGTAGGAGGGGACTACTATGGCTACACCTTC
CASSVGGDYYGYTF
>-|-|TRBJ1-3|TRBV6-5
TGTGCCAGCAGTTATGGCCTCGGGGGGTTAGGAAACACCATATATTTT
CASSYGLGGLGNTIYF
>-|few|TRBJ2-1|TRBV7-3
TGTGCCAGCAGCTTAAATAGCGCGGGACTTGAGCAGTTCTTC
CASSLNSAGLEQFF
>TRBD2|-|TRBJ2-7|TRBV15
TGTGCCACCAGCAGCGCCGGGACTAGCGACTACGAGCAGTACTTC
CATSSAGTSDYEQYF
>-|few|TRBJ1-1|TRBV4-1
TGCGCCAGCAGCCAAGGGGCCCAGGGGCGCAAGAACACTGAAGCTTTCTTT
CASSQGAQGRKNTEAFF
>TRBD2|few|TRBJ2-2|TRBV9
TGTGCCAGCAGCGTAGTCCGTCTAGCGGTGGACACCGGGGAGCTGTTTTTT
CASSVVRLAVDTGELFF
>-|few|TRBJ2-3|TRBV9
TGTGCCAGCAGCTCTAGCACCCGCACCACAGATACGCAGTATTTT
CASSSSTRTTDTQYF
>-|many|TRBJ1-1|TRBV12-3/TRBV12-4
TGTGCCAGCAGTTTGTACGCGGGTGAAGCTTTCTTT
CASSLYAGEAFF
>-|few|TRBJ1-1|TRBV7-9
TGTGCCAGCAGCTTAAGTCCCGGACGGATGAACACTGAAGCTTTCTTT
CASSLSPGRMNTEAFF